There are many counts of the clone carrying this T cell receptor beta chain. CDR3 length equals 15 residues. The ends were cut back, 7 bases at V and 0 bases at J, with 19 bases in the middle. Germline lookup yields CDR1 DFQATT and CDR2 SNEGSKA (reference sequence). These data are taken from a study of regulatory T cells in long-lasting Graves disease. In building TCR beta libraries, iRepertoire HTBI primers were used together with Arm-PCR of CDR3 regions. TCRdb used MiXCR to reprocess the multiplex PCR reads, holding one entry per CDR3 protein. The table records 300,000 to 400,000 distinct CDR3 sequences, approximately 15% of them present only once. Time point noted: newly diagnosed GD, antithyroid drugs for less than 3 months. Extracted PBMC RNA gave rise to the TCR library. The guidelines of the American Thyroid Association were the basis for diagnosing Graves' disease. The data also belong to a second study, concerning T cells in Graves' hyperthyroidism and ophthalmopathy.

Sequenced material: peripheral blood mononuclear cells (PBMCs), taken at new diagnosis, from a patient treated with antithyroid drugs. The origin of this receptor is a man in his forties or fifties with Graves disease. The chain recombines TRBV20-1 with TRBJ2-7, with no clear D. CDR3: CSVRAVLRSSYEQYF. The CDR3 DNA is TGCAGTGTCAGAGCAGTTCTAAGGAGCTCCTACGAGCAGTACTTC.